This is a list of T cell receptor beta chains from one sample in a study of cytomegalovirus exposure and HLA in healthy donors. TCRdb's copy holds only in-frame clones and misses some; the assay was immunoSEQ multiplex PCR. The sample has tens of thousands of clones; roughly nine tenths are singletons. The sample consisted of PBMCs. The receptors derive from a woman aged 25-40 years in good health and CMV-seropositive. CDR3s include the opening cysteine and the closing phenylalanine or tryptophan. Each record gives: CDR3 length, V gene, J gene, D gene, clone size, CDR3 protein, CDR3 DNA. The D gene is left open where the match is weak. Clone size appears in some rows only: once, few, many, or a class for an expanded clone.

14	TRBV19	TRBJ2-1	.	.	CASSMSYSSNEQFF	TGTGCCAGTAGTATGAGCTATTCCTCCAATGAGCAGTTCTTC
16	TRBV4-1	TRBJ1-3	.	.	CASSQDPTGPGNTIYF	TGCGCCAGCAGCCAAGATCCGACAGGTCCCGGAAACACCATATATTTT
14	TRBV19	TRBJ1-5	TRBD1	.	CASSRQGANQPQHF	TGTGCCAGTAGTAGACAGGGGGCCAATCAGCCCCAGCATTTT
15	TRBV7-6	TRBJ2-3	.	once	CASSLNSGLLNTQYF	TGTGCCAGCAGCTTAAATTCCGGTCTCCTCAATACGCAGTATTTT
15	TRBV14	TRBJ2-3	TRBD2	.	CASRLAGGGTDTQYF	TGTGCCAGTCGACTAGCGGGAGGCGGCACAGATACGCAGTATTTT
17	TRBV18	TRBJ2-3	TRBD1	.	CASSPPGTGYSTDTQYF	TGTGCCAGCTCACCCCCCGGGACAGGTTATAGCACAGATACGCAGTATTTT
13	TRBV5-1	TRBJ2-4	.	.	CASSLDSKNIQYF	TGCGCCAGCAGCTTGGACAGTAAAAACATTCAGTACTTC
14	TRBV21-1	TRBJ1-2	.	.	CASSIDFRDYGYTF	TGTGCCAGCAGCATAGATTTCCGGGACTATGGCTACACCTTC
18	TRBV6-1	TRBJ2-6	TRBD1	.	CASSEMTGGFSGANVLTF	TGTGCCAGCAGTGAAATGACAGGGGGGTTCTCTGGGGCCAACGTCCTGACTTTC
16	TRBV4-1	TRBJ2-5	.	few	CASSQALGRSPREQYF	TGCGCCAGCAGCCAAGCGTTGGGGCGTTCCCCTCGGGAGCAGTACTTC
14	TRBV5-1	TRBJ2-7	TRBD2	.	CASSLGEGTGEQYF	TGCGCCAGCAGCTTGGGGGAGGGCACCGGGGAGCAGTACTTC
17	TRBV11-2	TRBJ1-2	.	few	CASTREVRTEENYGYTF	TGTGCCAGCACTCGCGAGGTTAGGACAGAGGAAAACTATGGCTACACCTTC
15	TRBV7-6	TRBJ2-5	TRBD2	.	CASSLLAGIKETQYF	TGTGCCAGCAGCTTACTAGCGGGAATTAAAGAGACCCAGTACTTC
14	TRBV13	TRBJ1-2	TRBD1	once	CASSFRDRLYGYTF	TGTGCCAGCAGCTTCCGGGACAGACTCTATGGCTACACCTTC
14	TRBV5-1	TRBJ2-5	TRBD2	few	CASSLGTSLETQYF	TGCGCCAGCAGCTTGGGGACTAGCCTAGAGACCCAGTACTTC
11	TRBV6-5	TRBJ2-5	.	.	CATRRGETQYF	TGTGCCACCCGGCGGGGAGAGACCCAGTACTTC
15	TRBV9	TRBJ2-3	.	.	CASSPSQGIIDTQYF	TGTGCCAGCAGTCCAAGTCAGGGAATAATAGATACGCAGTATTTT
17	TRBV19	TRBJ2-1	TRBD2	.	CASTPGLAGGAYNEQFF	TGTGCCAGTACCCCGGGACTAGCGGGGGGAGCCTACAATGAGCAGTTCTTC
19	TRBV7-2	TRBJ2-7	TRBD2	.	CASSLVGPLAGGRVREQYF	TGTGCCAGCAGCTTAGTGGGCCCCCTAGCGGGAGGGAGGGTGCGGGAGCAGTACTTC
15	TRBV15	TRBJ1-2	TRBD1	once	CATSRGDRESYGYTF	TGTGCCACCAGCAGGGGGGACAGGGAATCCTATGGCTACACCTTC
15	TRBV7-9	TRBJ1-2	TRBD1	.	CASSVDRGLISGYTF	TGTGCCAGCAGCGTAGACAGGGGGCTAATCTCTGGCTACACCTTC
11	TRBV7-2	TRBJ2-3	.	.	CASSLGGAQYF	TGTGCCAGCAGCTTAGGGGGGGCGCAGTATTTT
15	TRBV6-4	TRBJ2-1	.	.	CASSESGGSYNEQFF	TGTGCCAGCAGTGAGAGCGGCGGCTCCTACAATGAGCAGTTCTTC